The clone carrying this TCR beta chain has only a few counts. The antigen is not known. Germline CDR1 is SGHTA and CDR2 is FQGNSA. V lost 1 base to trimming and J lost 3 bases, with 13 bases between them. This CDR3 has 15 residues. This sample was included in a study of response to subunit inactivated influenza vaccine. Study-wide results and caveats: Authors suggested each seasonal influenza vaccination recruits few new T cells.

TCRdb reanalysed the RT-PCR reads using MiXCR and keeps one entry per CDR3 protein. Among approximately 290,000 distinct CDR3 sequences listed, about 20% were seen once. The rearrangement joins TRBV7-2 to TRBJ2-7; weak D call: TRBD2 (5 bases). The sample here was PBMCs from blood, taken about 19 months after vaccination. The TCR originated in a man aged 50 to 69 who received an inactivated influenza vaccine. This chain's CDR3 is CASSLDWTASYEQYF. DNA of the CDR3: TGTGCCAGCAGCTTAGATTGGACTGCAAGCTACGAGCAGTACTTC. The complete variable domain, with remaining parts taken from reference TRBV7-2 and TRBJ2-7, reads GAGVSQSPSNKVTEKGKDVELRCDPISGHTALYWYRQSLGQGLEFLIYFQGNSAPDKSGLPSDRFSAERTGGSVSTLTIQRTQQEDSAVYLCASSLDWTASYEQYFGPGTRLTVT.